Listed here is a single T cell receptor beta chain. From the 5' RACE reads, TCRdb called clonotypes with MiXCR, one entry per CDR3 protein. The sample has about 50,000 distinct CDR3 sequences, 6% to 9.5% seen once. This specimen belongs to a study of spatial heterogeneity in lung cancer. As for time point: sample taken at primary tumor resection. The authors sequenced whole RNA from tumor, nontumor lung or frozen PBMC without sorting. The germline V gene has CDR1 LNHDA and CDR2 SQIVND (reference sequence). The CDR3 is made up of 15 amino acids. The V end lost 5 bases, the J end lost 1 base, and 12 bases lay between the germline ends.

The rearrangement joins TRBV19 to TRBJ1-5, with D maybe TRBD1 (5 bases). The sequence derives from a female donor with early-stage non-small cell lung cancer. The specimen comprised PBMCs, sampled at surgery. The CDR3 sequence: CASSEMGGSNQPQHF. CDR3 bases: TGTGCCAGTAGTGAAATGGGGGGGAGCAATCAGCCCCAGCATTTT.